This TCR beta chain is drawn from a study of blood T cell repertoires in COVID-19. Looking at the study overall: Samples representing acute and convalescent COVID-19 were sourced from the United States, Italy and Spain.

This clone was recorded once. From germline, CDR1 is GTSNPN and CDR2 SVGIG (reference sequence). CDR3 length equals 13 residues. V trimming: 7 bases; J trimming: 7 bases; junction bases outside the gene matches: 9. Authors' methods: Reference gene primer amplification gave nucleated cell count estimates. TCRdb's copy holds only in-frame clones and misses some; the assay was immunoSEQ multiplex PCR. V, J and clone size are taken as reported in that table, and D and trimming were inferred from the DNA itself. The repertoire holds some 110,000 clones, with roughly nine tenths as singletons. The sequenced sample consisted of peripheral blood. The receptor comes from a man aged 65 to 79 who had recovered from COVID-19. The V gene is TRBV30, the J gene TRBJ1-5; 8 bases map to TRBD1. CDR3 protein: CASLTGERQPQHF. As DNA, the CDR3 is TGTGCCTCCCTGACAGGGGAGAGGCAGCCCCAGCATTTT.